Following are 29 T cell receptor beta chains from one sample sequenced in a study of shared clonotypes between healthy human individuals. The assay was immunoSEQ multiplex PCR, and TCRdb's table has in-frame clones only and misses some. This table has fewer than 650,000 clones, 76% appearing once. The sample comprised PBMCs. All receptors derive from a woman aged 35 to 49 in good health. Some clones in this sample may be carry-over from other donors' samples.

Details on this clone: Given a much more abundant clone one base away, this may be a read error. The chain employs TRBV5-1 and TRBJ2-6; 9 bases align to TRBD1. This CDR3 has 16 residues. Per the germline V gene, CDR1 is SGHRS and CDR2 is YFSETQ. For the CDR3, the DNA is TGCGCCAGCAAGGAACAGGGGGCATCTGAGGCCAACGTCCTGACTTTC. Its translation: CASKEQGASEANVLTF. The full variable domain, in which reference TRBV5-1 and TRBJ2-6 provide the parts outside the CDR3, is KAGVTQTPRYLIKTRGQQVTLSCSPISGHRSVSWYQQTPGQGLQFLFEYFSETQRNKGNFPGRFSGRQFSNSRSEMNVSTLELGDSALYLCASKEQGASEANVLTFGAGSRLTVL.

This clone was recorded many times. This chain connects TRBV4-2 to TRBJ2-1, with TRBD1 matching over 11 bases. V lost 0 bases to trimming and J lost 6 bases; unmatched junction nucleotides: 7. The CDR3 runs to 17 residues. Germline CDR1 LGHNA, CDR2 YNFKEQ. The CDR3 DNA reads TGTGCCAGCAGCCAAGAGTTTTCGGGACAGGGGGGCAATGAGCAGTTCTTC. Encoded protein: CASSQEFSGQGGNEQFF.

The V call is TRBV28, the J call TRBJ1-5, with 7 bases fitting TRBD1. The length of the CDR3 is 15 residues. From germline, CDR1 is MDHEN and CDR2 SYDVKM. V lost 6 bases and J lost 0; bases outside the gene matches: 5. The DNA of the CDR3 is TGTGCCAGCAGACGGGACAGAATTAGCAATCAGCCCCAGCATTTT. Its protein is CASRRDRISNQPQHF.

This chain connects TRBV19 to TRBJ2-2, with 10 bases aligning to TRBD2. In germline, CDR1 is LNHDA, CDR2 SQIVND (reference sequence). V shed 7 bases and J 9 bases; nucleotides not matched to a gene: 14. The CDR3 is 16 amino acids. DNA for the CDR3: TGTGCCAGTACCAAATGGGTGGCTAGCGGGAGTCGGGAGCTGTTTTTT. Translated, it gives CASTKWVASGSRELFF.

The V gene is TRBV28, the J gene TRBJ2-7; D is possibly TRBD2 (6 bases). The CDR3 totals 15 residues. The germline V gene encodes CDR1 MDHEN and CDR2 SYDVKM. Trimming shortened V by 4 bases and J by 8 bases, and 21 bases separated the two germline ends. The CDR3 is CASSSSGELAIKQYF. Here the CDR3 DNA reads TGTGCCAGCAGTTCCTCGGGGGAACTAGCAATAAAGCAGTACTTC.

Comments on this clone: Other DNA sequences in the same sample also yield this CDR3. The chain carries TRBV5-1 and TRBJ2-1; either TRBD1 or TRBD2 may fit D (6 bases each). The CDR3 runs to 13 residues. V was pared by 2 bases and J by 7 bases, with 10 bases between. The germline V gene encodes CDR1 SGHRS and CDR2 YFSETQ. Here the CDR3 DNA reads TGCGCCAGCAGCTTAGGGGGGCTGAATGAGCAGTTCTTC. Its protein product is CASSLGGLNEQFF.

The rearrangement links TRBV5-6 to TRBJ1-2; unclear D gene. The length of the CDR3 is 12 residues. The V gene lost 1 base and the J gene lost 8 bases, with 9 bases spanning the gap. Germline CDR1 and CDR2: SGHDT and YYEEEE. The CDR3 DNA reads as TGTGCCAGCAGCTTGCTAGTTGGCGGCTACACCTTC. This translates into CASSLLVGGYTF.

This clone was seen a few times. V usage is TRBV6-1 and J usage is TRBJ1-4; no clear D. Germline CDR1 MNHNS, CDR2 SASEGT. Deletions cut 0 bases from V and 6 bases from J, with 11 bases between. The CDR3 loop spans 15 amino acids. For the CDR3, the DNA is TGTGCCAGCAGTGAAGCGCAGTCAGCGTATGAAAAACTGTTTTTT. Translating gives CASSEAQSAYEKLFF.

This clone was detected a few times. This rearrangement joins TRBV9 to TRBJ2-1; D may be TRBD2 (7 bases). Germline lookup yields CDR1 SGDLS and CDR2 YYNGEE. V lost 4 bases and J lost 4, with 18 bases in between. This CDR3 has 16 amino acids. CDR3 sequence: CASSPTGAGEYNEQFF. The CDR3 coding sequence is TGTGCCAGCAGCCCCACGGGGGCGGGGGAGTACAATGAGCAGTTCTTC.

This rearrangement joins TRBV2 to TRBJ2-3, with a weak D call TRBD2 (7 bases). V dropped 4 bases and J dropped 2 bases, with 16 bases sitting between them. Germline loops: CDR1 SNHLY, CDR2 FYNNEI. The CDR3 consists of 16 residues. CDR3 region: CASSVRGPGTTDTQYF. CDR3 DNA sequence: TGTGCCAGCAGTGTGCGGGGGCCAGGGACCACAGATACGCAGTATTTT.

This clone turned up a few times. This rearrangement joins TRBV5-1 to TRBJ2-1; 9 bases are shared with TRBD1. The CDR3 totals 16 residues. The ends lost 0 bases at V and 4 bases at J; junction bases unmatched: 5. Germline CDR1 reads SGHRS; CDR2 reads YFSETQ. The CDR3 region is CASSLEQDRGYNEQFF. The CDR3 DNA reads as TGCGCCAGCAGCTTGGAGCAGGACAGGGGATACAATGAGCAGTTCTTC.

The CDR3 sequence: CASSLGGTGSEKLFF. The CDR3, as DNA: TGTGCCAGCAGCTTGGGCGGGACAGGGTCTGAAAAACTGTTTTTT. The chain carries TRBV5-8 and TRBJ1-4; 9 bases match TRBD1. The CDR3 sequence is 15 residues long. The V gene's germline CDR1 is SGHTS and CDR2 YDEGEE. Trimming took 0 bases from V and 7 from J; bases not matched to a gene: 4.

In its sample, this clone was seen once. DNA of the CDR3: TGTGCCAGCAGTTCTGCGGACAAAAACATTCAGTACTTC. It translates to CASSSADKNIQYF. The chain combines TRBV27 with TRBJ2-4; D call uncertain. The germline V gene encodes CDR1 MNHEY and CDR2 SMNVEV (reference sequence). There are 13 residues in the CDR3. Trimming took off 4 bases at V and 3 bases at J, with 7 bases between the two ends.

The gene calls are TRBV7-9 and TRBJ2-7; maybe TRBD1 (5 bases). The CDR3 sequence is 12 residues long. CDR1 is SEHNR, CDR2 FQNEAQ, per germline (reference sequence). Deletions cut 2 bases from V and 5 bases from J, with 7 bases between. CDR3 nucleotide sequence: TGTGCCAGCAGCTTACAGGGCCACGAGCAGTACTTC. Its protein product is CASSLQGHEQYF.

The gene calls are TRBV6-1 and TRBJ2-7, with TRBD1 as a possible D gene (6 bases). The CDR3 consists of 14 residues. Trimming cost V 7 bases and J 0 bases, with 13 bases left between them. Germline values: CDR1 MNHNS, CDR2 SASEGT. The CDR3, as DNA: TGTGCCAGCATTCGTGAGGACAGCTCCTACGAGCAGTACTTC. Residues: CASIREDSSYEQYF.

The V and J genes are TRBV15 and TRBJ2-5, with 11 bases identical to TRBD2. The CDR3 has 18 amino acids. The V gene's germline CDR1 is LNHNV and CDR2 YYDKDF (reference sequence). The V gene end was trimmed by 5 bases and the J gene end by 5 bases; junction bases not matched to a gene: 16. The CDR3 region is CATSGGKATSGTRETQYF. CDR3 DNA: TGTGCCACCAGCGGTGGGAAGGCGACTAGCGGGACGCGGGAGACCCAGTACTTC.

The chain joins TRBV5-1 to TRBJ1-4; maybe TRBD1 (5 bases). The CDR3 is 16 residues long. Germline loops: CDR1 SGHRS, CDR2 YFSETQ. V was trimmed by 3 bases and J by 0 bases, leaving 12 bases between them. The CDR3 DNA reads TGCGCCAGCAGCTCGGGACGAACTGCAACTAATGAAAAACTGTTTTTT. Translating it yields CASSSGRTATNEKLFF.

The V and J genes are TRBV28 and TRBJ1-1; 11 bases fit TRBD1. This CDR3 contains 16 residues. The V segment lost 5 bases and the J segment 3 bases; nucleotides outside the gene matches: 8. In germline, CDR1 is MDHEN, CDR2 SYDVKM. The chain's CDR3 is CASSLGGTGGHTEAFF. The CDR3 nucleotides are TGTGCCAGCAGTCTAGGGGGGACAGGGGGACACACTGAAGCTTTCTTT.

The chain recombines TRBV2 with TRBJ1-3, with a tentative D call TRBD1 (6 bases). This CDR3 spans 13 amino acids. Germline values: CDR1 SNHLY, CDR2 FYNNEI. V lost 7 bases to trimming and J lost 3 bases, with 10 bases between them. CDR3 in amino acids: CASKGGGGNTIYF. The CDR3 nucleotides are TGTGCCAGCAAGGGGGGAGGTGGAAACACCATATATTTT.

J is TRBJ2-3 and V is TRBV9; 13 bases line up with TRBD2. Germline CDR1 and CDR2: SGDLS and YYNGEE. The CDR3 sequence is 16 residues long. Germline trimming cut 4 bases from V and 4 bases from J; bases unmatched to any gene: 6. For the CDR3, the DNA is TGTGCCAGCAGCTCGCGACTAGCGGGAGGTGCAGATACGCAGTATTTT. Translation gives CASSSRLAGGADTQYF.

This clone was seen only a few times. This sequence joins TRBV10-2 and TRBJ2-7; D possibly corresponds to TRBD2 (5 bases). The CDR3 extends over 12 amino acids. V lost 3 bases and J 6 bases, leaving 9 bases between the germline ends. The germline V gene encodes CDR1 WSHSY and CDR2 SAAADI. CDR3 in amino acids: CASSEYLAEQYF. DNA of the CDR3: TGCGCCAGCAGTGAATACCTAGCCGAGCAGTACTTC.

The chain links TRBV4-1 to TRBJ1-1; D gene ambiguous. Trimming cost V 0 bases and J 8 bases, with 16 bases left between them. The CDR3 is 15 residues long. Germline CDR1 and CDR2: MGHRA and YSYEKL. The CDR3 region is CASSQDRTEKREAFF. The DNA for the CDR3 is TGCGCCAGCAGCCAAGATCGGACGGAGAAGAGGGAAGCTTTCTTT.

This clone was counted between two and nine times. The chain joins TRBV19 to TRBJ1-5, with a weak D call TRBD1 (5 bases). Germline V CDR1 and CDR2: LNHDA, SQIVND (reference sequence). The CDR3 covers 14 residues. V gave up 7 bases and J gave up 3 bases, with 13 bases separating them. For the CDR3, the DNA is TGTGCCAGTACGGGCAGGGTGGACAATCAGCCCCAGCATTTT. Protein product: CASTGRVDNQPQHF.

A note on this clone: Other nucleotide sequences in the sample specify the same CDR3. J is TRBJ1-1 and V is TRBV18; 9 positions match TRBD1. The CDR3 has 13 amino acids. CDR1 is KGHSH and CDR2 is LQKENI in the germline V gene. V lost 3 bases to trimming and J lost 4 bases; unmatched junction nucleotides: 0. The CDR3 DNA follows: TGTGCCAGCTCACCGGACAGGGGCACTGAAGCTTTCTTT. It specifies CASSPDRGTEAFF.

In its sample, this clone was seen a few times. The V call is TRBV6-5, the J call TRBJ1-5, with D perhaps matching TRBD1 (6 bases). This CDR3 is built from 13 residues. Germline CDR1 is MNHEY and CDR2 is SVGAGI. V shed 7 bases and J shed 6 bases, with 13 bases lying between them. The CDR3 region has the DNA TGTGCCAGCAACGGGGGGGCTAGTCAGCCCCAGCATTTT. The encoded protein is CASNGGASQPQHF.

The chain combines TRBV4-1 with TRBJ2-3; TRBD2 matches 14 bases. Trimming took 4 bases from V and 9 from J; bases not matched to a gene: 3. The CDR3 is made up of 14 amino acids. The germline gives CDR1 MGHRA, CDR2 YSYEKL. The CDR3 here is CASSPGTSGRTQYF. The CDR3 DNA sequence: TGCGCCAGCAGCCCAGGGACTAGCGGGAGAACGCAGTATTTT.

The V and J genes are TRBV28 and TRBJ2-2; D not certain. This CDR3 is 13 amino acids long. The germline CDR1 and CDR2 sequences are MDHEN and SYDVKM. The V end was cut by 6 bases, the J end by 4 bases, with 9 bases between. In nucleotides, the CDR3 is TGTGCCAGCAGCGGACCTTTCACCGGGGAGCTGTTTTTT. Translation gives CASSGPFTGELFF. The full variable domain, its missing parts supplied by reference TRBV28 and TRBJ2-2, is DVKVTQSSRYLVKRTGEKVFLECVQDMDHENMFWYRQDPGLGLRLIYFSYDVKMKEKGDIPEGYSVSREKKERFSLILESASTNQTSMYLCASSGPFTGELFFGEGSRLTVL.

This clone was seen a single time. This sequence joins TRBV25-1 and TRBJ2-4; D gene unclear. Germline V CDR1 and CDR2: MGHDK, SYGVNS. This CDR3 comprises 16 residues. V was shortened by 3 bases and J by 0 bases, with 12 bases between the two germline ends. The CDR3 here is CASSDVPRLAKNIQYF. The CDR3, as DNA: TGTGCCAGCAGTGATGTCCCCCGGCTAGCCAAAAACATTCAGTACTTC.

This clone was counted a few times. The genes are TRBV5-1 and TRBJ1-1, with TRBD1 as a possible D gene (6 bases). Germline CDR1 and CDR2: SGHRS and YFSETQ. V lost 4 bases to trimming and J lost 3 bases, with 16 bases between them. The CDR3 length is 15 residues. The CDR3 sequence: CASSAATGLDTEAFF. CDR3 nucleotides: TGCGCCAGCAGCGCTGCAACAGGGTTGGACACTGAAGCTTTCTTT. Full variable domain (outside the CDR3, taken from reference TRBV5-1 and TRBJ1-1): KAGVTQTPRYLIKTRGQQVTLSCSPISGHRSVSWYQQTPGQGLQFLFEYFSETQRNKGNFPGRFSGRQFSNSRSEMNVSTLELGDSALYLCASSAATGLDTEAFFGQGTRLTVV.